This T cell receptor beta chain was retrieved from a study of shared clonotypes between healthy human individuals. Overall study context: Each donor had three CD4 naive, three CD4 memory, two CD8 naive and one CD8 memory plate. Study-wide points: Generation probabilities of non-shared clonotypes were lower (relative to those shared by all four donors). Generally, estimated richness proved larger in naive subsets than it did in memory subsets.

Deep was the level at which the assay was run. Sequencing was performed with immunoSEQ multiplex PCR; in TCRdb, only in-frame clones are kept and a portion is missing. The table has 1.5 million to 2.5 million clones, approximately 95% seen once. CDR1 and CDR2 (germline): WSHSY, SAAADI. There are 10 residues in the CDR3. V was shortened by 6 bases and J by 4 bases, with 4 bases between the two germline ends. As regards this clone: What it binds is not known. The same CDR3 can be traced to other DNA sequences in this sample.

Naive CD8 cells lacked CD45RO and underwent positive selection for CCR7, leaving out terminally differentiated effector memory CD45RA+ cells. The TCR comes from a man between 18 and 29 years old in good health. Sequenced material: naive CD8+ T cells sorted from blood. The rearrangement links TRBV10-2 to TRBJ2-7; D is undetermined. The CDR3 reads CASSDYEQYF. The CDR3, as DNA: TGCGCCAGCAGCGATTACGAGCAGTACTTC.